The sequence of this TCR beta chain was determined in a study of cytomegalovirus exposure and HLA in healthy donors. Use of 60 Vbeta and 13 Jbeta primers characterized the PCR. Sequencing was performed with immunoSEQ multiplex PCR; in TCRdb, only in-frame clones are kept and a portion is missing. The repertoire has fewer than 150,000 clones, around 77% of them found once; the top ten carry 4.9%. The V end was cut by 4 bases, the J end by 4 bases, with 13 bases between. CDR1 and CDR2 (germline): MNHEY, SVGAGI. The CDR3 spans 14 residues. This clone turned up a few times. The sequencing input was PBMCs. The chain recombines TRBV6-5 with TRBJ1-2; a possible D gene is TRBD1 (6 bases). The clonotype originates from a woman in her 50s in good health and CMV-seronegative. CDR3 in DNA: TGTGCCAGCAGTTTCCGACTGGACAGCTATGGCTACACCTTC. Protein: CASSFRLDSYGYTF.